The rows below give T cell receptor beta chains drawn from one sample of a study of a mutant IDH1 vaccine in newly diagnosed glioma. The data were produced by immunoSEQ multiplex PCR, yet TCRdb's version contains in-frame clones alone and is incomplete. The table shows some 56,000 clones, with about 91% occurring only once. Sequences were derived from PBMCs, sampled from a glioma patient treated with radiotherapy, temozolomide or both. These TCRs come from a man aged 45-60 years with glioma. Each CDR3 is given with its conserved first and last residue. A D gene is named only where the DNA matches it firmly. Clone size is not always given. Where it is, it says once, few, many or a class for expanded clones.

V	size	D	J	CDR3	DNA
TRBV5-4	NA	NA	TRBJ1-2	CASSLTGYGYTF	TGTGCCAGCAGCTTAACGGGATATGGCTACACCTTC
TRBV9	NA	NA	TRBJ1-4	CASSFDKDNEKLFF	TGTGCCAGCAGCTTCGACAAGGATAATGAAAAACTGTTTTTT
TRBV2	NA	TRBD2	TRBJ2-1	CASSELAGVLEQFF	TGTGCCAGCAGTGAACTAGCGGGAGTACTTGAGCAGTTCTTC
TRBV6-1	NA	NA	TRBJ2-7	CASSDNPGLRLEYF	TGTGCCAGCAGTGACAATCCGGGACTCCGATTAGAGTACTTC
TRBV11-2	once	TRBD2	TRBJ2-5	CASSSGLALQETQYF	TGTGCCAGCAGTTCCGGACTAGCGTTACAAGAGACCCAGTACTTC
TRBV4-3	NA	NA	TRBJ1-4	CASSQQVGTNEKLFF	TGCGCCAGCAGCCAACAGGTTGGAACGAATGAAAAACTGTTTTTT
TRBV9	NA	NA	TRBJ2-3	CASSVVSTDTQYF	TGTGCCAGCAGCGTAGTGAGCACAGATACGCAGTATTTT
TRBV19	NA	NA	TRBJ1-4	CASSRANNEKLFF	TGTGCCAGTAGCCGGGCTAATAATGAAAAACTGTTTTTT
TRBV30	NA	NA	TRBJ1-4	CAWSGEEKLFF	TGTGCCTGGAGTGGAGAAGAAAAACTGTTTTTT
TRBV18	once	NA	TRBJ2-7	CASSPSTYEQYF	TGTGCCAGCTCACCCTCAACGTACGAGCAGTACTTC
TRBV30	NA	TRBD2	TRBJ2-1	CAWIPTSGNYNEQFF	TGTGCCTGGATTCCGACTAGCGGGAATTACAATGAGCAGTTCTTC